The rows below give T cell receptor beta chains drawn from one sample of a study of blood T cell repertoires in COVID-19. Clones were sequenced by immunoSEQ multiplex PCR, and TCRdb holds only the in-frame ones, with some missing. Of around 190,000 clones in the sample, 88% were seen once. The specimen sequenced was PBMCs or T cells enriched from blood (not recorded which). The receptors originated from a woman between 18 and 30 years old who had recovered from COVID-19. Both conserved end residues are part of each CDR3. A D gene is named only where the DNA matches it firmly.

v_gene	d_gene	j_gene	CDR3aa
TRBV6-6	-	TRBJ2-5	CASSYSISAGEETQYF
TRBV6-5	-	TRBJ1-1	CASSYAPARGTEAFF
TRBV6-5	-	TRBJ2-2	CASSPGQPGELFF
TRBV6-4	-	TRBJ1-4	CASSPGGDRRSTNEKLFF
TRBV5-4	TRBD2	TRBJ2-3	CASSRGGGDTQYF
TRBV7-9	TRBD1	TRBJ1-1	CASLRGRGTEAFF
TRBV28	-	TRBJ2-1	CASSLLGLEQFF
TRBV11-2	-	TRBJ1-2	CASSSRNYGYTF
TRBV18	TRBD1	TRBJ1-1	CASSLGRETGGSRTEAFF
TRBV28	-	TRBJ1-1	CASIMMGGEDTEAFF
TRBV19	-	TRBJ2-7	CASSMQGRYEQYF
TRBV28	-	TRBJ1-2	CANAPNLNYGYTF
TRBV6-5	TRBD1	TRBJ1-1	CASSLTGATEAFF
TRBV11-3	-	TRBJ2-2	CASSSVSGELFF
TRBV28	TRBD2	TRBJ2-1	CASRLRLAALPEQFF
TRBV27	TRBD1	TRBJ2-7	CASSDGQGGPYEQYF
TRBV7-2	TRBD1	TRBJ1-1	CASSSLGQGKVFF
TRBV19	-	TRBJ1-5	CASSRPDTSNQPQHF
TRBV5-5	-	TRBJ1-1	CASSFQQAPTEAFF
TRBV7-8	-	TRBJ1-1	CASSRGGNTEAFF
TRBV10-3	-	TRBJ2-3	CAISGEGGIIMNTQYF
TRBV5-1	TRBD1	TRBJ2-7	CASSRLLDRANEQYF
TRBV19	TRBD1	TRBJ2-5	CASSTRTGGGETQYF
TRBV18	TRBD2	TRBJ2-7	CASSPSGGLAEIYEQYF
TRBV27	-	TRBJ2-1	CASSLSGSSYNEQFF
TRBV19	-	TRBJ1-1	CASSPGLHTEAFF
TRBV12-3/TRBV12-4	-	TRBJ1-1	CASTFSGTEAFF
TRBV10-1	TRBD2	TRBJ2-7	CASSASGTYEQYF
TRBV6-2/TRBV6-3	TRBD2	TRBJ2-1	CASSQTSGGYNEQFF
TRBV11-2	-	TRBJ2-5	CASSLRTEPGAWETQYF
TRBV24-1	-	TRBJ2-3	CATSDSYRPTDTQYF
TRBV7-9	-	TRBJ2-3	CASSLETEPRDTQYF
TRBV27	-	TRBJ2-4	CASSSGQALVAKNIQYF
TRBV3-1/TRBV3-2	-	TRBJ1-6	CASSQGPHFADSQNSPLHF
TRBV7-8	TRBD1	TRBJ1-1	CASSNRDRVFTEAFF
TRBV9	TRBD1	TRBJ1-1	CASSVVSLDRLNTEAFF
TRBV6-1	-	TRBJ2-5	CASSEWPEETQYF
TRBV10-3	TRBD1	TRBJ1-1	CAIVGQGGTEAFF
TRBV9	TRBD1	TRBJ2-2	CASSDEGTGVTGELFF
TRBV4-1	-	TRBJ1-2	CASSQGSRGIDGYTF
TRBV24-1	TRBD2	TRBJ2-1	CATSAAGGGNEQFF
TRBV5-4	-	TRBJ2-7	CASSLSARATEQYF
TRBV10-3	-	TRBJ2-1	CAIGWSSRSYNEQFF
TRBV6-4	TRBD1	TRBJ1-6	CASSVTGTGSSPLHF
TRBV30	TRBD1	TRBJ1-3	CAWIPQRGLGNTIYF
TRBV7-9	TRBD1	TRBJ2-5	CASSTAGTVKGETQYF
TRBV6-5	TRBD2	TRBJ2-1	CASSYRQRERQFF
TRBV7-2	-	TRBJ1-1	CASSQLRTGTTEAFF
TRBV2	-	TRBJ1-1	CASPPQGSRAEAFF
TRBV13	-	TRBJ1-5	CASSLGPPRGNQPQHF
TRBV7-8	TRBD1	TRBJ1-1	CASSPSGRGQKYTEAFF
TRBV5-5	-	TRBJ2-7	CASSLAAESSYEQYF
TRBV28	TRBD2	TRBJ2-1	CASSEPGLGLGEQFF
TRBV27	-	TRBJ1-5	CASSLAGAWPQHF
TRBV6-4	TRBD2	TRBJ2-1	CASSASGGGEGEQFF
TRBV20-1	-	TRBJ1-2	CSASIGGQTTNYGYTF
TRBV28	-	TRBJ2-2	CASSFTRTGELFF